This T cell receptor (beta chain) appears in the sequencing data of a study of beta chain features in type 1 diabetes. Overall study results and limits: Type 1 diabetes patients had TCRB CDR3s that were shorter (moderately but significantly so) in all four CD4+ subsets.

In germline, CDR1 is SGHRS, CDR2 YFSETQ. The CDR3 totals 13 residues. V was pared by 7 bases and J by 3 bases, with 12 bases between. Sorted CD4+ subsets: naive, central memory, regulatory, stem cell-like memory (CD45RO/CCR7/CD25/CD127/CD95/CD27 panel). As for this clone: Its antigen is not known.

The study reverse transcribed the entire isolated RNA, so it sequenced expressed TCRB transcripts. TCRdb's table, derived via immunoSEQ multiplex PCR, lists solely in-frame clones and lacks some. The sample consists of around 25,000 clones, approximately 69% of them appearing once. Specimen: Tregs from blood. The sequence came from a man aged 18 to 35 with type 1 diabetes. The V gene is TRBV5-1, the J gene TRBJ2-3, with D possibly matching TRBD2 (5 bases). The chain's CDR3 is CASARAGTDTQYF. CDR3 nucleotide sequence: TGCGCCAGCGCCCGCGCGGGTACAGATACGCAGTATTTT.